This entry lists 2 T cell receptor beta chains sequenced from one sample in a study of blood T cell repertoires in COVID-19. Assay: immunoSEQ multiplex PCR; the TCRdb copy retains only in-frame clones and omits some. The sample includes roughly 50,000 clones, 78% of them seen just once. Specimen: peripheral blood. All receptors come from a human donor with active or convalescent COVID-19. The donor label of this sample is uncertain.

The V gene is TRBV28, the J gene TRBJ1-4, with 7 bases that match TRBD1. The CDR3 covers 16 residues. V lost 6 bases, J lost 4 bases, and 11 bases stayed unmatched. CDR1 MDHEN and CDR2 SYDVKM come from the germline V gene. The CDR3 loop reads CASRSPGTAYNEKLFF. Here the CDR3 DNA reads TGTGCCAGCAGATCTCCCGGGACAGCCTATAATGAAAAACTGTTTTTT.

The chain's CDR3 is CASSIRPGETQYF. CDR3 nucleotides: TGTGCCAGCAGCATACGGCCGGGGGAGACCCAGTACTTC. The chain uses TRBV7-6 and TRBJ2-5, with D possibly TRBD2 on 5 matching bases. CDR3 size: 13 residues. V lost 5 bases to trimming and J lost 5 bases, with 12 bases between them. Germline V gene data show CDR1 as SGHVS and CDR2 as FNYEAQ. Supplemented by reference TRBV7-6 and TRBJ2-5, the full variable domain reads GAGVSQSPRYKVTKRGQDVALRCDPISGHVSLYWYRQALGQGPEFLTYFNYEAQQDKSGLPNDRFSAERPEGSISTLTIQRTEQRDSAMYRCASSIRPGETQYFGPGTRLLVL.